This T cell receptor beta chain comes out of a study of blood T cell repertoires in COVID-19. The data were produced by immunoSEQ multiplex PCR, yet TCRdb's version contains in-frame clones alone and is incomplete. This repertoire shows roughly 120,000 clones, roughly 80% found once; its top ten account for 2% to 3%. Germline V lookup: CDR1 SGDLS, CDR2 YYNGEE. This CDR3 is built from 15 residues. Trimming took off 4 bases at V and 4 bases at J, with 17 bases between the two ends. The rearrangement links TRBV9 to TRBJ1-1, with a weak D call TRBD1 (5 bases). Sequenced: peripheral blood. The clonotype was recovered from a man aged 50 to 59 with acute or convalescent COVID-19. CDR3 coding DNA: TGTGCCAGCAGCCGGGCCCGGGGGGTACGCACTGAAGCTTTCTTT. Protein product: CASSRARGVRTEAFF.